The 25 T cell receptor beta chains below all came from one sample that was sequenced in a study of response to subunit inactivated influenza vaccine (dated by TCRdb to about 2018). The protocol used for the library was RT-PCR. Sequencing relied on an Illumina HiSeq 2500. The raw public data were reprocessed by TCRdb itself: fastp quality trimming at Q25, MiXCR clonotype calling, in-frame beta chains only. Every distinct CDR3 protein forms one entry, paired with its most common genes and DNA. Here the sample has about 190,000 distinct CDR3 sequences; over 13% occur a single time. The ten largest account for roughly 24% of the sample. Source: CD8+ T cells sorted from PBMCs, taken about 5 days after vaccination. These receptors all come from a man aged 45-65 years who received an inactivated influenza vaccine. Donor details come from another sample of the same person, matched by shared clones.

V and J are TRBV7-8 and TRBJ1-1, with TRBD1 matching over 8 bases. CDR1 SGHVS and CDR2 FQNEAQ come from the germline V gene. Germline trimming cut 5 bases from V and 8 bases from J; bases unmatched to any gene: 10. This CDR3 region has 14 residues. The CDR3 reads CASSPGQGWAEAFF. The CDR3 DNA is TGTGCCAGCAGCCCTGGACAGGGTTGGGCAGAAGCTTTCTTT.

The chain couples TRBV4-3 to TRBJ1-1, with unresolved D. V dropped 0 bases and J dropped 0 bases, with 14 bases sitting between them. The CDR3 length is 17 residues. Germline CDR1 LGHNA, CDR2 YSLEER. The CDR3 DNA sequence: TGCGCCAGCAGCCAAGATTTATCCCGAGTGGTGAACACTGAAGCTTTCTTT. This encodes CASSQDLSRVVNTEAFF.

This clonotype was observed at least ten times. The J gene is TRBJ2-3, the V gene TRBV7-8, with D uncertain. Germline CDR1 is SGHVS and CDR2 is FQNEAQ. The CDR3 totals 15 residues. The V end was cut by 3 bases, the J end by 0 bases, with 10 bases between. The CDR3 reads CASSFLGVSTDTQYF. The CDR3 DNA reads TGTGCCAGCAGCTTCCTGGGCGTCAGCACAGATACGCAGTATTTT. Drawing the rest from reference TRBV7-8 and TRBJ2-3, the complete variable domain is GAGVSQSPRYKVAKRGQDVALRCDPISGHVSLFWYQQALGQGPEFLTYFQNEAQLDKSGLPSDRFFAERPEGSVSTLKIQRTQQEDSAVYLCASSFLGVSTDTQYFGPGTRLTVL.

As to this clonotype: A clone one base away is much larger, so this may be a read error. V is TRBV5-1 and J is TRBJ2-7, with D unresolved. Germline V gene lookup returns CDR1 SGHRS and CDR2 YFSETQ. This CDR3 comprises 13 residues. DNA for the CDR3: TGCGCCAGCGGCTTTTACCCTCCCTACGAGCAGTACTTC. Translating gives CASGFYPPYEQYF.

This clonotype was picked up many times. The chain carries TRBV10-3 and TRBJ2-5; a possible D gene is TRBD1 (6 bases). The length of the CDR3 is 14 residues. Germline values: CDR1 ENHRY, CDR2 SYGVKD. Trimming cost V 6 bases and J 2 bases, with 13 bases left between them. CDR3 bases: TGTGCCATCAGGACCGACAGGTTGCAAGAGACCCAGTACTTC. Translation gives CAIRTDRLQETQYF.

In DNA form, the CDR3 reads TGCAGCGCGTCCAGGACAGGGATGCGGAATGAGCAGTTCTTC. It codes for CSASRTGMRNEQFF. The chain carries TRBV29-1 and TRBJ2-1; TRBD1 agrees at 8 bases. Germline assignment: CDR1 SQVTM and CDR2 ANQGSEA. The V and J ends lost 7 bases and 7 bases, in that order; junction bases with no gene match: 12. The CDR3 covers 14 residues.

This clonotype was found a few times. This chain connects TRBV29-1 to TRBJ2-2; TRBD1 might be the D (5 bases). The CDR3 consists of 16 residues. Trimming took 2 bases from V and 4 from J, leaving 17 bases between them. Germline V gene data show CDR1 as SQVTM and CDR2 as ANQGSEA. The CDR3 is CSVERSQGSSTGELFF. CDR3 nucleotides: TGCAGCGTTGAAAGGTCTCAGGGTTCGAGCACCGGGGAGCTGTTTTTT.

The sample holds many counts of this clonotype. The chain combines TRBV9 with TRBJ2-7, with 8 bases matching TRBD1. Germline CDR1 is SGDLS and CDR2 is YYNGEE. Trimming removed 4 bases from V and 3 bases from J; junction bases left unmatched: 12. The CDR3 covers 16 residues. In nucleotides, the CDR3 is TGTGCCAGCAGCCCCTGGACAGGGCCCCCGCTCTACGAGCAGTACTTC. This gives the protein CASSPWTGPPLYEQYF. Drawing the rest from reference TRBV9 and TRBJ2-7, the complete variable domain is DSGVTQTPKHLITATGQRVTLRCSPRSGDLSVYWYQQSLDQGLQFLIQYYNGEERAKGNILERFSAQQFPDLHSELNLSSLELGDSALYFCASSPWTGPPLYEQYFGPGTRLTVT.

This chain uses TRBV7-8 with TRBJ1-2; 9 nucleotides match TRBD1. V trimming: 0 bases; J trimming: 8 bases; junction bases outside the gene matches: 10. Per the germline V gene, CDR1 is SGHVS and CDR2 is FQNEAQ. The CDR3 has 16 amino acids. CDR3 sequence reads: CASSLAVGQGPNGYTF. The CDR3 coding sequence is TGTGCCAGCAGCTTAGCTGTGGGACAGGGACCCAACGGCTACACCTTC.

The chain couples TRBV7-9 to TRBJ2-5; TRBD1 matches 7 bases. CDR3 size: 16 residues. The V gene's germline CDR1 is SEHNR and CDR2 FQNEAQ (reference sequence). V gave up 5 bases and J gave up 1 base; unmatched junction bases: 10. The CDR3 nucleotides are TGTGCCAGCAGCCTACCCAGCGACAGGGCCCAAGAGACCCAGTACTTC. Amino acid sequence: CASSLPSDRAQETQYF. Full variable domain (outside the CDR3, taken from reference TRBV7-9 and TRBJ2-5): DTGVSQNPRHKITKRGQNVTFRCDPISEHNRLYWYRQTLGQGPEFLTYFQNEAQLEKSRLLSDRFSAERPKGSFSTLEIQRTEQGDSAMYLCASSLPSDRAQETQYFGPGTRLLVL.

The rearrangement joins TRBV4-3 to TRBJ2-2; the D is unclear. Germline V CDR1 and CDR2: LGHNA, YSLEER. This CDR3 is built from 14 residues. V shed 3 bases and J shed 4 bases, with 9 bases lying between them. The CDR3 DNA reads as TGCGCCAGCAGCCATCTAGGCCGCACCGGGGAGCTGTTTTTT. This translates into CASSHLGRTGELFF.

The CDR3 DNA sequence: TGCAGCGCTCAAACAGGGGGCACTGAAGCTTTCTTT. Its translation: CSAQTGGTEAFF. The chain combines TRBV29-1 with TRBJ1-1; 8 bases are a match to TRBD1. This CDR3 has 12 residues. V was pared by 7 bases and J by 4 bases, with 5 bases of the junction left unmatched. CDR1 SQVTM and CDR2 ANQGSEA come from the germline V gene.

This clonotype was seen many times. The chain links TRBV14 to TRBJ2-3; 9 positions agree with TRBD2. V lost 4 bases, J lost 6 bases, and 8 bases stayed unmatched. The CDR3 is 15 amino acids. The V gene's germline CDR1 is SGHDN and CDR2 FVKESK. CDR3: CASSRETSGSDTQYF. Written as DNA, the CDR3 is TGTGCCAGCAGCCGGGAGACTAGCGGCTCGGATACGCAGTATTTT.

This chain links TRBV20-1 with TRBJ2-1, with TRBD2 matching 7 bases. With V trimmed by 0 bases and J by 1 base, 3 bases remained unmatched. The germline CDR1 and CDR2 sequences are DFQATT and SNEGSKA (reference sequence). This CDR3 is 15 amino acids long. The CDR3 region has the DNA TGCAGTGCTAGAGATGGGGGGGAATCCTACAATGAGCAGTTCTTC. This encodes CSARDGGESYNEQFF.

This clonotype was seen ten or more times. The J gene is TRBJ2-2, the V gene TRBV6-5; possible D gene TRBD2, 6 bases. Germline values: CDR1 MNHEY, CDR2 SVGAGI. The CDR3 has 15 residues. Trimming took off 0 bases at V and 1 base at J, with 6 bases between the two ends. The CDR3: CASSYSGGNTGELFF. CDR3 nucleotide sequence: TGTGCCAGCAGTTACTCCGGGGGGAACACCGGGGAGCTGTTTTTT.

Ten or more counts support this clonotype. The chain is built from TRBV29-1 and TRBJ1-2; D is possibly TRBD1 (5 bases). CDR3 length: 13 amino acids. Germline V CDR1 and CDR2: SQVTM, ANQGSEA. The V gene lost 6 bases and the J gene lost 7 bases, with 18 bases spanning the gap. CDR3 sequence: CSVRDSRRFGYTF. The CDR3 DNA reads as TGCAGCGTCAGAGACAGTCGGAGGTTTGGCTACACCTTC.

The V and J genes are TRBV7-8 and TRBJ2-2; 8 bases match TRBD2. V gave up 0 bases and J gave up 7 bases; unmatched junction bases: 7. Looked up from germline, CDR1 is SGHVS and CDR2 is FQNEAQ. This CDR3 comprises 16 residues. CDR3 residues: CASSLAQKLAVGELFF. The CDR3 DNA reads as TGTGCCAGCAGCTTAGCGCAAAAACTAGCGGTCGGGGAGCTGTTTTTT.

This clonotype came up a few times. The rearrangement joins TRBV7-2 to TRBJ2-3; D remains unclear. The germline V gene has CDR1 SGHTA and CDR2 FQGNSA. The V and J ends lost 1 base and 4 bases respectively, with 15 bases between them. CDR3 length: 16 amino acids. CDR3 sequence: CASSLGWGRSADTQYF. CDR3 DNA sequence: TGTGCCAGCAGCTTAGGTTGGGGAAGGTCAGCAGATACGCAGTATTTT.

The V gene is TRBV20-1, the J gene TRBJ2-7; D is undetermined. The CDR3 runs to 14 residues. V was trimmed by 3 bases and J by 0 bases, leaving 12 bases between them. In germline, CDR1 is DFQATT, CDR2 SNEGSKA (reference sequence). The DNA for the CDR3 is TGCAGTGCTAGTCCGGACGGCCTCTCCTACGAGCAGTACTTC. It translates to CSASPDGLSYEQYF.

Of note for this clonotype: Germline is not matched at one junction end, which may reflect a read error. The chain couples TRBV11-2 to TRBJ2-1; 10 nucleotides match TRBD2. The length of the CDR3 is 18 residues. Germline assignment: CDR1 SGHAT and CDR2 FQNNGV. The CDR3 sequence: CVSSFPIAGGPLDNEQFF. CDR3 sequence (DNA): TGTGTCAGCAGCTTCCCAATAGCGGGAGGCCCTCTGGACAATGAGCAGTTCTTC.

V is TRBV11-2 and J is TRBJ2-3, with a weak D call TRBD2 (6 bases). This CDR3 is built from 14 residues. The germline V and J ends were trimmed by 4 bases and 5 bases, with 13 bases remaining between them. Germline V gene data show CDR1 as SGHAT and CDR2 as FQNNGV. The DNA for the CDR3 is TGTGCCAGCAGCTCCCCCCTAGCGAAAGATACGCAGTATTTT. The encoded protein is CASSSPLAKDTQYF.

This clonotype was seen a few times. The gene calls are TRBV7-2 and TRBJ1-1; no definite D call. This CDR3 has 14 amino acids. V was clipped by 5 bases and J by 2 bases, with 12 bases between them. Germline CDR1 and CDR2: SGHTA and FQGNSA. In DNA form, the CDR3 reads TGTGCCAGCAGCGGATTGGGCGTAAACACTGAAGCTTTCTTT. As protein: CASSGLGVNTEAFF.

This chain uses TRBV12-3 or TRBV12-4 with TRBJ2-2; D is undetermined. The V end lost 2 bases, the J end lost 6 bases, and 16 bases lay between the germline ends. The CDR3 loop spans 16 amino acids. The CDR3 region has the DNA TGTGCCAGCAGTTTAAGGGCCATATTGGATGCCGGGGAGCTGTTTTTT. Amino acid sequence: CASSLRAILDAGELFF.

This clonotype was seen a handful of times. This chain uses TRBV29-1 with TRBJ2-1, with D uncertain. This CDR3 region has 12 residues. Trimming cost V 5 bases and J 8 bases, with 13 bases left between them. The V gene's germline CDR1 is SQVTM and CDR2 ANQGSEA. CDR3 loop: CSVTSRLDEQFF. CDR3 nucleotide sequence: TGCAGCGTTACCTCCCGGCTCGATGAGCAGTTCTTC.

J is TRBJ2-3 and V is TRBV28; no clear D. V was shortened by 5 bases and J by 6 bases, with 12 bases between the two germline ends. In germline, CDR1 is MDHEN, CDR2 SYDVKM. CDR3 length equals 13 residues. CDR3 DNA sequence: TGTGCCAGCAGTGAAATTCAAGCGGATACGCAGTATTTT. Its translation: CASSEIQADTQYF.